This paragraph covers one TCR beta chain sequence. Which antigen it targets is not known. No much larger clone is present one base from it, and per-base qualities are unavailable. These data come from a study of T cell changes during pregnancy in multiple sclerosis (dated by TCRdb to about 2019). In the study overall: Changes in the T cell repertoire over the course of pregnancy were examined in this study in women with multiple sclerosis.

Libraries came from the immunoSEQ multiplex PCR assay. Sourced from immuneACCESS, this table was stored by TCRdb with only in-frame sequences that have V and J called. A share of the clones is absent; for the studies checked, an unresolved V gene accounts for under half, and the remainder has no known explanation. Here the sample has over 65,000 clones; roughly 90% occur a single time. Roughly 2.5% of the sample comes from the top ten. From its cysteine to its phenylalanine, the CDR3 spans 12 amino acids. Of the read, only the CDR3 DNA is kept; its 36 bases are in frame from base 1. CDR1 and CDR2, per the germline V gene, are SQVTM and ANQGSEA. The germline V and J ends show losses of 6 bases and 4 bases respectively, and no gene match explains 1 base of the junction.

The chain is made from TRBV29-1 and TRBJ2-5; 11 bases in between match TRBD2. This sample comprised peripheral blood, obtained in the first trimester of pregnancy. The clonotype was recovered from a female donor with multiple sclerosis, enrolled in a pregnancy study. The CDR3 reads CSVLAGGETQYF. The nucleotide sequence reads TGCAGCGTCCTAGCGGGGGGAGAGACCCAGTACTTC.